Listed below are T cell receptor beta chains from one sample, sequenced in a study of T cells in localized non-small cell lung cancer. Libraries were prepared by immunoSEQ multiplex PCR; TCRdb keeps only in-frame clonotypes and omits some of them. This repertoire shows some 82,000 clones, less than 85% found once; its top ten account for roughly a fifth. The sequencing here drew on PBMCs, taken before any cancer treatment. The receptor set was obtained from a man between 40 and 75 years old with stage II squamous cell lung carcinoma. The CDR3 runs from the conserved cysteine through the conserved F or W. Each record gives: D gene, V gene, J gene, clone size, CDR3 protein, CDR3 DNA. The D gene is left open where the match is weak. Only part of the rows carry a size: once, few, many, or a class if the clone is expanded.

TRBD1	TRBV12-5	TRBJ2-3	-	CASGPGQHTDTQYF	TGTGCTAGTGGTCCGGGACAGCACACAGATACGCAGTATTTT
-	TRBV30	TRBJ2-1	-	CAWSGSSYNEQFF	TGTGCCTGGAGTGGGAGTTCCTACAATGAGCAGTTCTTC
-	TRBV10-3	TRBJ2-5	-	CAISDLIGQETQYF	TGTGCCATCAGTGATCTGATAGGACAAGAGACCCAGTACTTC
-	TRBV11-2	TRBJ1-1	-	CASRDRIDVVKTEAFF	TGTGCCAGCAGGGATCGGATCGACGTCGTAAAGACTGAAGCTTTCTTT
-	TRBV5-1	TRBJ2-1	-	CASSPGASGPYNEQFF	TGCGCCAGCAGCCCCGGAGCCAGCGGGCCTTACAATGAGCAGTTCTTC
-	TRBV7-7	TRBJ2-1	many	CASSLALGSEQFF	TGTGCTAGCAGCTTAGCGCTCGGGTCCGAGCAGTTCTTC
-	TRBV30	TRBJ1-4	-	CALNRVGTQKLFF	TGTGCCTTAAACAGGGTGGGGACTCAAAAACTGTTTTTT
-	TRBV9	TRBJ2-1	-	CASSVEGGSYNEQFF	TGTGCCAGCAGCGTAGAAGGAGGCTCCTACAATGAGCAGTTCTTC
-	TRBV6-6	TRBJ1-6	-	CASRNGARGNSPLHF	TGTGCCAGCAGGAACGGGGCCCGGGGTAATTCACCCCTCCACTTT
TRBD2	TRBV7-2	TRBJ2-7	few	CASSLGLAGLYEQYF	TGTGCCAGCAGCTTAGGGCTAGCGGGCCTGTACGAGCAGTACTTC
TRBD2	TRBV9	TRBJ2-2	-	CASSGLAGANTGELFF	TGTGCCAGCAGCGGACTAGCGGGAGCTAACACCGGGGAGCTGTTTTTT
TRBD1	TRBV6-1	TRBJ2-7	few	CASSEVAGGEQYF	TGTGCCAGCAGTGAAGTGGCAGGGGGCGAGCAGTACTTC
-	TRBV12-5	TRBJ2-3	-	CASGVGDTQYF	TGTGCTAGTGGTGTGGGGGATACGCAGTATTTT
-	TRBV9	TRBJ2-1	-	CASSVAGVYNEQFF	TGTGCCAGCAGCGTAGCCGGGGTCTACAATGAGCAGTTCTTC
TRBD1	TRBV28	TRBJ1-3	-	CASSPAGQGGNTIYF	TGTGCCAGCAGTCCCGCGGGACAGGGGGGAAACACCATATATTTT
-	TRBV7-6	TRBJ2-5	few	CASSPPGPQYF	TGTGCCAGCAGCCCCCCTGGGCCCCAGTACTTC
-	TRBV5-5	TRBJ1-3	-	CASSLQNTIYF	TGTGCCAGCAGCTTGCAAAACACCATATATTTT
-	TRBV14	TRBJ2-3	-	CASASPGARDTQYF	TGTGCCAGCGCCTCCCCGGGGGCGCGTGATACGCAGTATTTT
-	TRBV2	TRBJ2-1	-	CATRLILYNEQFF	TGTGCCACCAGACTTATCCTCTACAATGAGCAGTTCTTC
-	TRBV28	TRBJ2-1	-	CASSETRRQFF	TGTGCCAGCAGTGAGACTCGAAGGCAGTTCTTC
TRBD1	TRBV19	TRBJ1-2	-	CASTKPGQGGYGYTF	TGTGCCAGTACCAAGCCGGGACAGGGTGGCTACGGCTACACCTTC
-	TRBV6-5	TRBJ1-2	few	CASSQQGGGGYTF	TGTGCCAGCAGTCAACAGGGAGGAGGTGGCTACACCTTC
TRBD2	TRBV19	TRBJ2-1	-	CASRTGTTYNEQFF	TGTGCCAGTAGAACCGGGACTACCTACAATGAGCAGTTCTTC
-	TRBV5-1	TRBJ2-7	few	CASSFRQDQVRKQYF	TGCGCCAGCAGCTTTAGACAGGACCAAGTACGAAAACAGTACTTC
-	TRBV19	TRBJ2-7	-	CAGLTRPLEQYF	TGTGCCGGCCTGACTCGGCCGCTCGAGCAGTACTTC
-	TRBV19	TRBJ1-5	-	CASSIGGAAQHF	TGTGCCAGTAGTATAGGCGGGGCAGCCCAGCATTTT
-	TRBV19	TRBJ1-1	-	CASRQARQERNTEAFF	TGTGCCAGCCGTCAGGCCCGTCAGGAGAGAAACACTGAAGCTTTCTTT
TRBD2	TRBV4-3	TRBJ2-7	-	CASSQVWRGGYEQYF	TGCGCCAGCAGCCAAGTATGGCGGGGGGGTTACGAGCAGTACTTC
TRBD1	TRBV28	TRBJ2-7	-	CASRSSGQGNDEQYF	TGTGCCAGCAGGAGTTCGGGACAGGGTAATGACGAGCAGTACTTC
-	TRBV11-1	TRBJ2-7	-	CASGQSGNEQYF	TGTGCCAGCGGGCAATCGGGGAACGAGCAGTACTTC
TRBD1	TRBV7-3	TRBJ2-7	few	CASSPGQGPVYEQYF	TGTGCCAGCAGCCCGGGACAGGGCCCCGTTTACGAGCAGTACTTC
-	TRBV7-9	TRBJ2-7	-	CASSLGSYEQYF	TGTGCCAGCAGCTTAGGATCTTACGAGCAGTACTTC
-	TRBV10-2	TRBJ2-3	-	CATSATDTQYF	TGCGCCACTTCGGCCACAGATACGCAGTATTTT
-	TRBV5-4	TRBJ2-3	-	CASSSRTSTDTQYF	TGTGCCAGCAGCTCTCGAACTAGCACAGATACGCAGTATTTT
TRBD2	TRBV6-6	TRBJ2-7	-	CASSYGGGGFEQYF	TGTGCCAGCAGTTACGGCGGGGGTGGCTTCGAGCAGTACTTC
-	TRBV23-1	TRBJ1-4	-	CASRPPLNEKLFF	TGCGCCAGCAGGCCGCCCCTTAATGAAAAACTGTTTTTT
TRBD1	TRBV11-1	TRBJ1-2	-	CASSPGTVYGYTF	TGTGCCAGCAGCCCTGGGACAGTCTATGGCTACACCTTC
-	TRBV5-6	TRBJ2-3	-	CASTLGVSGTQYF	TGTGCCAGCACCCTGGGCGTGTCAGGTACGCAGTATTTT
-	TRBV7-9	TRBJ2-7	-	CASSFSTQGRSRDEQYF	TGTGCCAGCAGCTTCTCCACCCAGGGGAGGTCGCGGGACGAGCAGTACTTC
TRBD2	TRBV9	TRBJ2-3	few	CASSVSGTKSDTQYF	TGTGCCAGCAGCGTCTCCGGGACTAAGTCAGATACGCAGTATTTT
-	TRBV2	TRBJ1-5	-	CASSDKQARQPQHF	TGTGCCAGCAGTGACAAACAGGCAAGGCAGCCCCAGCATTTT
TRBD2	TRBV5-1	TRBJ2-2	many	CASSPSGTGELFF	TGCGCCAGCAGCCCTAGCGGCACCGGGGAGCTGTTTTTT
-	TRBV2	TRBJ2-1	-	CASSVQGAHEQFF	TGTGCCAGCAGTGTGCAGGGTGCCCATGAGCAGTTCTTC
-	TRBV14	TRBJ1-2	-	CASSLGQPGYGYTF	TGTGCCAGCAGCTTAGGACAGCCCGGCTATGGCTACACCTTC
-	TRBV4-3	TRBJ2-1	-	CASSQDWYAGNEQFF	TGCGCCAGCAGCCAAGATTGGTACGCGGGGAATGAGCAGTTCTTC
TRBD1	TRBV4-2	TRBJ2-3	-	CASSQYRGSTDTQYF	TGTGCCAGCAGCCAATACAGGGGAAGCACAGATACGCAGTATTTT
-	TRBV9	TRBJ2-7	few	CASSVAPTGTEQYF	TGTGCCAGCAGCGTAGCCCCGACAGGGACTGAGCAGTACTTC
-	TRBV5-5	TRBJ2-7	-	CASSFMLAHNEQYF	TGTGCCAGCAGCTTTATGCTAGCCCACAACGAGCAGTACTTC
TRBD1	TRBV5-6	TRBJ2-7	few	CASIFAGTGDEQYF	TGTGCCAGCATATTTGCCGGGACAGGGGACGAGCAGTACTTC
TRBD1	TRBV27	TRBJ2-7	-	CASSHDGTDYEQYF	TGTGCCAGCAGCCACGATGGGACAGATTACGAGCAGTACTTC
TRBD1	TRBV11-2	TRBJ2-7	few	CASSPLRGQLNEQYF	TGTGCCAGCAGTCCCCTGAGGGGACAGCTAAACGAGCAGTACTTC
-	TRBV6-5	TRBJ1-5	-	CASRGGSNQPQHF	TGTGCCAGCAGGGGGGGGAGCAATCAGCCCCAGCATTTT
-	TRBV18	TRBJ2-1	-	CASSPPGLSDEQFF	TGTGCCAGCTCACCACCGGGCCTCAGCGATGAGCAGTTCTTC
-	TRBV28	TRBJ1-3	once	CASSLTLGGATGNTIYF	TGTGCCAGCAGTTTAACCCTGGGGGGGGCAACTGGAAACACCATATATTTT